This T cell receptor (beta chain) originates from a study of cytotoxic CD8 clonotypes in ibrutinib-treated CLL. Regarding the study as a whole: Sampling times, which were not matched between the groups, differed between sustained-remission patients and progressing patients. Clonality went up at ibrutinib response and then declined back toward baseline at progression.

The table came from immunoSEQ multiplex PCR; TCRdb's copy has only in-frame clones and leaves some out. The data contain some 140,000 clones, 84% of them singletons. In regard to this clone: Antigen: not known.

The TCR comes from a human donor with chronic lymphocytic leukemia. Sequenced here: PBMCs, sampled after 24 months of ibrutinib treatment.

The CDR3 loop reads CASSYLSMNTEAFF. The CDR3 DNA follows: TGTGCCAGCAGTTACCTAAGCATGAACACTGAAGCTTTCTTT. The chain joins TRBV6-6 to TRBJ1-1; no clear D gene. This CDR3 contains 14 residues. Trimming stripped 2 bases from V and 0 bases from J, with 7 bases between. The germline gives CDR1 MNHNY, CDR2 SVGAGI (reference sequence).